This note documents a single T cell receptor (beta chain) sequence. As yet, its antigen is unknown. These data belong to a study of T cells in localized non-small cell lung cancer. Findings of the study overall: Paired adjacent lung recovered a median approximately 57 of the top 100 tumor clones.

This CDR3 region has 16 residues. In germline, CDR1 is SGHDT, CDR2 YYEEEE. Trimming cost V 3 bases and J 5 bases; bases outside gene matches: 14. Assay used: immunoSEQ multiplex PCR; TCRdb lists only in-frame clones, some missing. In the table there are approximately 30,000 clones, 91% of which are singletons. The material sequenced was peripheral blood mononuclear cells, taken before any cancer treatment. This chain joins TRBV5-6 and TRBJ2-7; 7 nucleotides align to TRBD1. This TCR derives from a female donor of 60 years or more with stage II lung adenocarcinoma. The CDR3 loop is CASSSRQGLSEDEQYF. CDR3 DNA sequence: TGTGCCAGCAGCTCGAGACAGGGTCTCTCTGAGGACGAGCAGTACTTC.